The rows below give T cell receptor beta chains drawn from one sample of a study. TCRdb redid the calling of the RT-PCR reads with MiXCR, one entry per CDR3 protein. This table holds hundreds of thousands of distinct CDR3 sequences, 14% found once. Sample: memory CD4+ T cells from blood. The receptors originated from a female donor in good health, serving as a healthy control. Each CDR3 is given with its conserved first and last residue. A D gene is named only where the DNA matches it firmly. Where a row states a size, it is once, few, many or the class of an expanded clone; other rows omit it.

J gene: TRBJ1-2; V gene: TRBV5-6; clone size: few; CDR3 length: 14; D gene: -; CDR3 protein: CASSLVAGAGGYTF; CDR3 DNA: TGTGCCAGCAGCTTGGTAGCGGGCGCAGGCGGCTACACCTTC
J gene: TRBJ2-4; V gene: TRBV11-2; clone size: few; CDR3 length: 18; D gene: TRBD2; CDR3 protein: CASSSVAGPKLAKNIQYF; CDR3 DNA: TGTGCCAGCAGCTCAGTAGCGGGACCCAAACTAGCCAAAAACATTCAGTACTTC
J gene: TRBJ2-4; V gene: TRBV20-1; clone size: many; CDR3 length: 16; D gene: TRBD2; CDR3 protein: CSAREGLAGATGIQYF; CDR3 DNA: TGCAGTGCTAGGGAAGGACTAGCGGGGGCCACAGGGATTCAGTACTTC
J gene: TRBJ2-1; V gene: TRBV7-2; clone size: -; CDR3 length: 13; D gene: -; CDR3 protein: CASSLGGSPEQFF; CDR3 DNA: TGTGCCAGCAGCTTAGGGGGGTCGCCCGAGCAGTTCTTC
J gene: TRBJ2-1; V gene: TRBV4-2; clone size: -; CDR3 length: 15; D gene: -; CDR3 protein: CASSQVHSRDHEQFF; CDR3 DNA: TGTGCCAGCAGCCAAGTGCACTCTAGGGACCATGAGCAGTTCTTC
J gene: TRBJ2-3; V gene: TRBV20-1; clone size: few; CDR3 length: 14; D gene: -; CDR3 protein: CSARDPLSTDTQYF; CDR3 DNA: TGCAGTGCTAGAGACCCCCTTAGCACAGATACGCAGTATTTT
J gene: TRBJ2-6; V gene: TRBV6-5; clone size: few; CDR3 length: 14; D gene: -; CDR3 protein: CASSNRVGANVLTF; CDR3 DNA: TGTGCCAGCAGTAACAGGGTAGGGGCCAACGTCCTGACTTTC
J gene: TRBJ2-1; V gene: TRBV10-3; clone size: few; CDR3 length: 14; D gene: TRBD1; CDR3 protein: CAITGQGDFNEQFF; CDR3 DNA: TGTGCCATCACTGGACAGGGGGACTTCAATGAGCAGTTCTTC
J gene: TRBJ2-7; V gene: TRBV20-1; clone size: few; CDR3 length: 16; D gene: TRBD2; CDR3 protein: CSARDPGGAGGSEQYF; CDR3 DNA: TGCAGTGCTAGAGATCCGGGTGGAGCGGGGGGGAGCGAGCAGTACTTC
J gene: TRBJ1-5; V gene: TRBV20-1; clone size: few; CDR3 length: 16; D gene: TRBD1; CDR3 protein: CSARFPAGQGNQPQHF; CDR3 DNA: TGCAGTGCTAGATTTCCGGCGGGACAGGGGAACCAGCCCCAGCATTTT
J gene: TRBJ1-2; V gene: TRBV4-1; clone size: many; CDR3 length: 12; D gene: -; CDR3 protein: CASSQDLGGYTF; CDR3 DNA: TGCGCCAGCAGCCAAGATCTTGGTGGCTACACCTTC
J gene: TRBJ2-7; V gene: TRBV30; clone size: -; CDR3 length: 13; D gene: -; CDR3 protein: CAWSVLLGTGPYF; CDR3 DNA: TGTGCCTGGAGTGTACTTTTAGGAACAGGGCCGTACTTC
J gene: TRBJ2-1; V gene: TRBV20-1; clone size: -; CDR3 length: 14; D gene: -; CDR3 protein: CSARSQDWYNEQFF; CDR3 DNA: TGCAGTGCTAGATCCCAAGACTGGTACAATGAGCAGTTCTTC
J gene: TRBJ2-1; V gene: TRBV27; clone size: few; CDR3 length: 14; D gene: -; CDR3 protein: CASSSGLYYNEQFF; CDR3 DNA: TGTGCCAGCAGTTCCGGACTGTACTACAATGAGCAGTTCTTC
J gene: TRBJ1-2; V gene: TRBV6-1; clone size: -; CDR3 length: 14; D gene: TRBD1; CDR3 protein: CASGGGTEFYGYTF; CDR3 DNA: TGTGCCAGTGGGGGGGGGACAGAATTCTATGGCTACACCTTC
J gene: TRBJ2-3; V gene: TRBV7-3; clone size: few; CDR3 length: 15; D gene: -; CDR3 protein: CASSDRGSRTDTQYF; CDR3 DNA: TGTGCCAGCAGCGACCGAGGTTCGAGGACAGATACGCAGTATTTT
J gene: TRBJ2-1; V gene: TRBV29-1; clone size: -; CDR3 length: 13; D gene: TRBD2; CDR3 protein: CSVVVAGLNEQFF; CDR3 DNA: TGCAGCGTCGTCGTAGCGGGGCTCAATGAGCAGTTCTTC
J gene: TRBJ1-4; V gene: TRBV5-1; clone size: few; CDR3 length: 16; D gene: -; CDR3 protein: CASSLEIRSSNEKLFF; CDR3 DNA: TGCGCCAGCAGCTTGGAGATTCGAAGCTCTAATGAAAAACTGTTTTTT
J gene: TRBJ2-1; V gene: TRBV6-6; clone size: -; CDR3 length: 14; D gene: TRBD1; CDR3 protein: CASSLRTGTGEQFF; CDR3 DNA: TGTGCCAGCAGTCTACGGACAGGGACGGGTGAGCAGTTCTTC
J gene: TRBJ2-2; V gene: TRBV20-1; clone size: -; CDR3 length: 16; D gene: TRBD2; CDR3 protein: CSADRASSGKGGELFF; CDR3 DNA: TGCAGTGCTGACAGGGCCTCTAGCGGGAAGGGCGGGGAGCTGTTTTTT
J gene: TRBJ1-4; V gene: TRBV28; clone size: few; CDR3 length: 13; D gene: -; CDR3 protein: CASSLFVNEKLFF; CDR3 DNA: TGTGCCAGCAGTTTGTTCGTTAATGAAAAACTGTTTTTT
J gene: TRBJ1-2; V gene: TRBV6-2/TRBV6-3; clone size: many; CDR3 length: 14; D gene: -; CDR3 protein: CASRTYGGSYGYTF; CDR3 DNA: TGTGCCAGCAGAACGTACGGGGGGAGCTATGGCTACACCTTC
J gene: TRBJ2-3; V gene: TRBV5-6; clone size: few; CDR3 length: 14; D gene: -; CDR3 protein: CASSVLKGADTQYF; CDR3 DNA: TGTGCCAGCAGCGTACTAAAGGGGGCAGATACGCAGTATTTT
J gene: TRBJ2-7; V gene: TRBV5-1; clone size: few; CDR3 length: 14; D gene: -; CDR3 protein: CASSLGEEGLKQYF; CDR3 DNA: TGCGCCAGCAGCCTGGGGGAGGAGGGGTTGAAGCAGTACTTC
J gene: TRBJ1-5; V gene: TRBV14; clone size: -; CDR3 length: 12; D gene: -; CDR3 protein: CASSRQGEPQHF; CDR3 DNA: TGTGCCAGCAGCCGACAAGGAGAGCCCCAGCATTTT
J gene: TRBJ1-1; V gene: TRBV5-1; clone size: -; CDR3 length: 15; D gene: -; CDR3 protein: CASSLFELGDSEAFF; CDR3 DNA: TGCGCCAGCAGCTTGTTTGAGCTCGGAGATTCTGAAGCTTTCTTT
J gene: TRBJ2-5; V gene: TRBV7-2; clone size: -; CDR3 length: 14; D gene: TRBD2; CDR3 protein: CASSQSGGRETQYF; CDR3 DNA: TGTGCCAGCAGCCAATCGGGGGGGCGGGAGACCCAGTACTTC
J gene: TRBJ2-2; V gene: TRBV7-8; clone size: -; CDR3 length: 12; D gene: -; CDR3 protein: CASSFVTGELFF; CDR3 DNA: TGTGCCAGCAGCTTTGTGACCGGGGAGCTGTTTTTT
J gene: TRBJ1-3; V gene: TRBV12-3/TRBV12-4; clone size: few; CDR3 length: 15; D gene: TRBD1; CDR3 protein: CASSPTTGGRNTIYF; CDR3 DNA: TGTGCCAGCAGTCCGACGACAGGGGGTAGAAACACCATATATTTT
J gene: TRBJ2-3; V gene: TRBV7-8; clone size: -; CDR3 length: 14; D gene: -; CDR3 protein: CASSFFLTTDTQYF; CDR3 DNA: TGTGCCAGCAGCTTTTTCCTTACCACAGATACGCAGTATTTT
J gene: TRBJ2-3; V gene: TRBV29-1; clone size: many; CDR3 length: 11; D gene: -; CDR3 protein: CSVDWGDTQYF; CDR3 DNA: TGCAGCGTTGATTGGGGAGATACGCAGTATTTT
J gene: TRBJ2-3; V gene: TRBV27; clone size: many; CDR3 length: 14; D gene: TRBD1; CDR3 protein: CASRTGLSTDTQYF; CDR3 DNA: TGTGCCAGCAGGACAGGGCTTAGCACAGATACGCAGTATTTT
J gene: TRBJ2-2; V gene: TRBV5-1; clone size: many; CDR3 length: 11; D gene: -; CDR3 protein: CASRMGGELFF; CDR3 DNA: TGCGCCAGCAGGATGGGTGGGGAGCTGTTTTTT
J gene: TRBJ1-2; V gene: TRBV18; clone size: -; CDR3 length: 14; D gene: -; CDR3 protein: CASSPNGINYGYTF; CDR3 DNA: TGTGCCAGCTCACCAAACGGGATTAACTATGGCTACACCTTC